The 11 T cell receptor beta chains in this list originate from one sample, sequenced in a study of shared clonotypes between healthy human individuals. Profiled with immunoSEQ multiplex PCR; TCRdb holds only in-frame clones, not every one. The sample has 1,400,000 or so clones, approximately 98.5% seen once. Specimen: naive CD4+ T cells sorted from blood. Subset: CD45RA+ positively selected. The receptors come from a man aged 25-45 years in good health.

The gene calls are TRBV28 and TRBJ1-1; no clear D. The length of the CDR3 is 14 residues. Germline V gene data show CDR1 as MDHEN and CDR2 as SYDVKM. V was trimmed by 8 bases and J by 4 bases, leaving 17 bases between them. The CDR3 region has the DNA TGTGCCAGCGGTGTCCTCCTGGGAGGCACTGAAGCTTTCTTT. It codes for CASGVLLGGTEAFF.

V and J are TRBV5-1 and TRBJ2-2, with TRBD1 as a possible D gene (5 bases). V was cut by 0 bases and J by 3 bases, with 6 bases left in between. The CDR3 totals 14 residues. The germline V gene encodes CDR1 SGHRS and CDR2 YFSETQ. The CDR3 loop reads CASSLAGYTGELFF. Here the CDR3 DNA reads TGCGCCAGCAGCTTGGCAGGGTACACCGGGGAGCTGTTTTTT.

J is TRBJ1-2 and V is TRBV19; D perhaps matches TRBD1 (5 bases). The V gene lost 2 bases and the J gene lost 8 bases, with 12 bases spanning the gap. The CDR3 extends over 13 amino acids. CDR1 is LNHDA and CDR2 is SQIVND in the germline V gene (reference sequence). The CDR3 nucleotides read TGTGCCAGTAGTATATCCTGGACAACAGGCTACACCTTC. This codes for CASSISWTTGYTF.

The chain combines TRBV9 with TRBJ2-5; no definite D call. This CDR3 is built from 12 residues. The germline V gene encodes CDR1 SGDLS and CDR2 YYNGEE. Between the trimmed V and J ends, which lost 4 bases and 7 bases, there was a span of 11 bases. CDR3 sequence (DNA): TGTGCCAGCAGCTCCCCTGTGGGGACCCAGTACTTC. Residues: CASSSPVGTQYF.

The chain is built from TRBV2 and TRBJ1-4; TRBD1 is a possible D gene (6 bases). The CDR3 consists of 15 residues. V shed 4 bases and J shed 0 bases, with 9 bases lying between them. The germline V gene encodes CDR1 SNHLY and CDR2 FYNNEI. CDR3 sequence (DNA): TGTGCCAGCAGTGGAACAGGGACAACTAATGAAAAACTGTTTTTT. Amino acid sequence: CASSGTGTTNEKLFF.

CDR3 sequence reads: CASSLSGTEKNIQYF. The CDR3 nucleotides are TGTGCCAGCAGTTTATCTGGGACAGAAAAAAACATTCAGTACTTC. The gene calls are TRBV28 and TRBJ2-4; 7 bases align to TRBD1. Looked up from germline, CDR1 is MDHEN and CDR2 is SYDVKM. This CDR3 contains 15 residues. Trimming cost V 1 base and J 4 bases; bases outside gene matches: 4.

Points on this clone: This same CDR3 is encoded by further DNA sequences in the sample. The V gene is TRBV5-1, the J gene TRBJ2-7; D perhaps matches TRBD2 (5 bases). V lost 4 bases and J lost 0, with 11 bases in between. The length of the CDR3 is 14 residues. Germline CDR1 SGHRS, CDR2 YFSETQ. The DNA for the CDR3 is TGCGCCAGCAGCCCTGCTGGGAGCTCCTACGAGCAGTACTTC. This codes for CASSPAGSSYEQYF.

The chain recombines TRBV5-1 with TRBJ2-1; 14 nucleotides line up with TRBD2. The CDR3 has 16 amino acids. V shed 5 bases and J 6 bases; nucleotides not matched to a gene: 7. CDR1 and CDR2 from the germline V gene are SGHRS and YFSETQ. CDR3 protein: CASRRSGTSGGNEQFF. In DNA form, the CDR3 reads TGCGCCAGCAGACGATCCGGGACTAGCGGGGGCAATGAGCAGTTCTTC.

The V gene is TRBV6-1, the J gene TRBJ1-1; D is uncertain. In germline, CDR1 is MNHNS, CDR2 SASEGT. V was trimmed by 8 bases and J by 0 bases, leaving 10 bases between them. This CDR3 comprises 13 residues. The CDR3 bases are TGTGCCAGCGGGGTCGTCATGAACACTGAAGCTTTCTTT. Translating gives CASGVVMNTEAFF.

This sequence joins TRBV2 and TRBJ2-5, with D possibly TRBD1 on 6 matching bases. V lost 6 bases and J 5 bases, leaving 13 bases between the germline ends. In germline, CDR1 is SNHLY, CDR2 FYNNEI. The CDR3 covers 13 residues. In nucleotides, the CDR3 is TGTGCCAGCAGAATACAGGGTGACGAGACCCAGTACTTC. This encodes CASRIQGDETQYF.

The CDR3 DNA sequence: TGTGCCAGCTCACCACGGGTACAGGGACTACACAATGAGCAGTTCTTC. Its translation: CASSPRVQGLHNEQFF. The gene calls are TRBV18 and TRBJ2-1; possibly TRBD2 for D (7 bases). Germline V lookup: CDR1 KGHSH, CDR2 LQKENI. V was clipped by 1 base and J by 5 bases, with 15 bases between them. The CDR3 extends over 16 amino acids.